This entry is about one T cell receptor (beta chain). The protocol was immunoSEQ multiplex PCR, while the TCRdb copy is restricted to in-frame clones and leaves out a portion. The table shows about 150,000 clones, with roughly 87% occurring only once. The sample belongs to a study of blood T cell repertoires in COVID-19. Study as a whole: Collection of acute and convalescent COVID-19 samples took place in the United States, Italy and Spain.

This study enrolled people aged roughly 18 to 89 from around 25 US geographic areas. No more than 2 weeks before study entry, exposed participants had met a case of COVID-19. The CDR3 totals 16 residues. Germline V gene lookup returns CDR1 LNHDA and CDR2 SQIVND (reference sequence). Trimming shortened V by 4 bases and J by 0 bases, and 13 bases separated the two germline ends. This sequence joins TRBV19 and TRBJ1-5, with a tentative D call TRBD1 (6 bases). The specimen was PBMCs or T cells enriched from blood (not recorded which). This TCR was sampled from a woman aged 40 to 50 who had been exposed to COVID-19. CDR3 nucleotides: TGTGCCAGTAGTAGGGAACAGGGCTATAGCAATCAGCCCCAGCATTTT. It specifies CASSREQGYSNQPQHF.